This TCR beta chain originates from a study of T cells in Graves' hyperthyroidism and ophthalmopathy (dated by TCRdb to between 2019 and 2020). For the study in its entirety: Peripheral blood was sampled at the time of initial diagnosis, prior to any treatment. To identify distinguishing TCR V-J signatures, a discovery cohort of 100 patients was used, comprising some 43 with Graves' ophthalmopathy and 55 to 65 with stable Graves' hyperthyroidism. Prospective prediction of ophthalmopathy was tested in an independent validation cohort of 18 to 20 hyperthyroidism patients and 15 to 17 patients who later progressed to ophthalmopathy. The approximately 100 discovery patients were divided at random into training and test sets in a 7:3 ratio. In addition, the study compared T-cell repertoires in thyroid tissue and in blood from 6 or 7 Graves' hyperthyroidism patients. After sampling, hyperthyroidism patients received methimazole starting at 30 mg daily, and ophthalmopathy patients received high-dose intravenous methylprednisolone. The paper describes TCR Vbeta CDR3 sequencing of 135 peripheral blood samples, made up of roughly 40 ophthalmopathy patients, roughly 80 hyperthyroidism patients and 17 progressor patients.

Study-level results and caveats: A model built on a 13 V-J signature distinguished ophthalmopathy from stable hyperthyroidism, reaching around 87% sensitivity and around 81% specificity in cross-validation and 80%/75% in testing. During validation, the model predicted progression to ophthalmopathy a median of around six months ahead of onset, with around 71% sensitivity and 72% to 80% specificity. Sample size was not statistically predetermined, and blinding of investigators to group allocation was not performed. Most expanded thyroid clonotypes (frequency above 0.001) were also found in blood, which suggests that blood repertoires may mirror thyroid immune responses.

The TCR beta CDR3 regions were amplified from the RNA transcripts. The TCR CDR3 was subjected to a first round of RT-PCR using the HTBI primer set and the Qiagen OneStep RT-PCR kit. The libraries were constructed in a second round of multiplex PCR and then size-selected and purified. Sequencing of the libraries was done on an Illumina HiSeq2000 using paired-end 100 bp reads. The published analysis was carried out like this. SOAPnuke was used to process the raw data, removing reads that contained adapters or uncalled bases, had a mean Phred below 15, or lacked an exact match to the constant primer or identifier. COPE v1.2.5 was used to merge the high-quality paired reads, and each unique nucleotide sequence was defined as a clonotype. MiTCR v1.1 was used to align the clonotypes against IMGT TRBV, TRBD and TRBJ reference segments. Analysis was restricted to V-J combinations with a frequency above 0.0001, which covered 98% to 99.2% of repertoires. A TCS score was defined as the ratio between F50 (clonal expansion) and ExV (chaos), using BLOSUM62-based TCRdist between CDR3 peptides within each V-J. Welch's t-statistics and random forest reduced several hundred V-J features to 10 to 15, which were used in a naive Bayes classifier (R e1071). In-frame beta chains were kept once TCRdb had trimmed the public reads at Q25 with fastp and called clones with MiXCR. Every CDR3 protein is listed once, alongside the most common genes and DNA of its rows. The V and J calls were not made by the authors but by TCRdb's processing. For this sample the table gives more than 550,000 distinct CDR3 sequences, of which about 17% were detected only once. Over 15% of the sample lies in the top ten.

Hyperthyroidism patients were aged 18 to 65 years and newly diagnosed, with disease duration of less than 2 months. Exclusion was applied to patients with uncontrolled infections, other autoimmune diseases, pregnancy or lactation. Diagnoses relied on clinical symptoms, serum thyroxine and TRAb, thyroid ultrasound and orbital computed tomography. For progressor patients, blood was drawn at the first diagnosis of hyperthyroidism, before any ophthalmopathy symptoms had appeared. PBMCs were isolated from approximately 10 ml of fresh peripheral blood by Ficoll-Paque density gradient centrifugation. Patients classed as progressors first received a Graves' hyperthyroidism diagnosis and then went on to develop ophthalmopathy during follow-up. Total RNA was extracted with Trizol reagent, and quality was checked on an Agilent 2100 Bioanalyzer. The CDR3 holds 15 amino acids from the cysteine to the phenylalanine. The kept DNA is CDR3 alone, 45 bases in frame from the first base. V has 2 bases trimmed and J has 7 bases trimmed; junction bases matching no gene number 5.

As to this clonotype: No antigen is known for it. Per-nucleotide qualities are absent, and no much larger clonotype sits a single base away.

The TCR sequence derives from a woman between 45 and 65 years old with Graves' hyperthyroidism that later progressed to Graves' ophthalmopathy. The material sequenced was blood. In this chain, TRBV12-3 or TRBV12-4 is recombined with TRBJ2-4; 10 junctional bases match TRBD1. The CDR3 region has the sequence CASSLRGQGPNIQYF. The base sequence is TGTGCCAGCAGTTTACGGGGACAGGGGCCGAACATTCAGTACTTC.